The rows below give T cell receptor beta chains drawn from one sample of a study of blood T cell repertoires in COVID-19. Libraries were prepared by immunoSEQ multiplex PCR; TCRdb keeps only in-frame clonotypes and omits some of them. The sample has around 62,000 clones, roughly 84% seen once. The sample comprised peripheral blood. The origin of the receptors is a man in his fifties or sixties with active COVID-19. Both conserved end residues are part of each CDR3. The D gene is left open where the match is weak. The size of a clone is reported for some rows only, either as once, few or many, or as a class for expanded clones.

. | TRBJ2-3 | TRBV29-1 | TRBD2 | TGCAGCGTTGATGGAGGGACTAGCGGGGGGGCAGATACGCAGTATTTT | CSVDGGTSGGADTQYF
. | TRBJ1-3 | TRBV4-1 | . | TGCGCCAGCAGCCAAGACAGCGGGGACACCATATATTTT | CASSQDSGDTIYF
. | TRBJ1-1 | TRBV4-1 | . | TGCGCCAGCAGCTCAACAATATCCACTGAAGCTTTCTTT | CASSSTISTEAFF
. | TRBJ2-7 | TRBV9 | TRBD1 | TGTGCCAGCAGCGCCCCGGGACAGGGCTCTTACGAGCAGTACTTC | CASSAPGQGSYEQYF
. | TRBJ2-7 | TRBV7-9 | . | TGTGCCAGCAGCTTAGGGGCTTCCGAGCAGTACTTC | CASSLGASEQYF
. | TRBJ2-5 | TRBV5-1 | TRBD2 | TGCGCCAGCAGCTATATGACTAGCGGTGTTCAAGAGACCCAGTACTTC | CASSYMTSGVQETQYF
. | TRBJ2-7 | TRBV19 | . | TGTGCCAGTAGTATTGAATGGGCAGTATCCTACGAGCAGTACTTC | CASSIEWAVSYEQYF
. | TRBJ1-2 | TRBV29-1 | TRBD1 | TGCAGCGTTGGGACAGGGAACTATGGCTACACCTTC | CSVGTGNYGYTF
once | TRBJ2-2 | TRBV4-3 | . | TGCGCCAGCAGCCACCTAGCCCTAGGAGGGGAGCTGTTTTTT | CASSHLALGGELFF
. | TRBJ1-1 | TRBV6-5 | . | TGTGCCAGCAGCTCGCGTCTGGTGAACACTGAAGCTTTCTTT | CASSSRLVNTEAFF
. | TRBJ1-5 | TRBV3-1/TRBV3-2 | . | TGTGCCAGCAGCCAAGGAGCGTTCGGACCCCAGCATTTT | CASSQGAFGPQHF
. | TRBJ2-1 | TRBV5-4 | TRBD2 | TGTGCCAGCAGCTTCCTCCGCGGGACTAGCTTGAATGAGCAGTTCTTC | CASSFLRGTSLNEQFF
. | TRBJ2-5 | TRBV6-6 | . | TGTGCCAGCAGTGACTACAAAGAGACCCAGTACTTC | CASSDYKETQYF
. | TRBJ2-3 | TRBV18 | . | TGTGCCAGCTCACCACCGACTAGTTCGGGCACAGATACGCAGTATTTT | CASSPPTSSGTDTQYF
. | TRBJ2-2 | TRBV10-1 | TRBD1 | TGCGCCAGCAGTGACAGGGACAGGGCCACCGGGGAGCTGTTTTTT | CASSDRDRATGELFF
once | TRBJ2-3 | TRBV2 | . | TGTGCCAGCAGAAACATACCGCTGGGCACAGATACGCAGTATTTT | CASRNIPLGTDTQYF
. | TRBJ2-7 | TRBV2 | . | TGTGCCAGCAGTGAATCTGCGGGGGCGTCTTCCTACGAGCAGTACTTC | CASSESAGASSYEQYF
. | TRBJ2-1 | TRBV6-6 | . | TGTGCCAGCAGTGCCCTGGGCAGGGCTTCCTACAATGAGCAGTTCTTC | CASSALGRASYNEQFF
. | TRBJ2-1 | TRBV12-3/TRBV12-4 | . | TGTGCCAGCCGAACCGGGGGCTACAATGAGCAGTTCTTC | CASRTGGYNEQFF
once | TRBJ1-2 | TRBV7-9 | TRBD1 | TGTGCCAGCAGCCGAGGACAGGACCTCGCTAACTATGGCTACACCTTC | CASSRGQDLANYGYTF
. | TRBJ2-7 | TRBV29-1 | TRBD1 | TGCAGCGTAGGGACAGGGGAAGCCCCCTACGAGCAGTACTTC | CSVGTGEAPYEQYF
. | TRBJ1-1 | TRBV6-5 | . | TGTGCCAGCAGACATGGGAACACTGAAGCTTTCTTT | CASRHGNTEAFF
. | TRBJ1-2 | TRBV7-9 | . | TGTGCCAGCGCGGGCAGGAAGGTTAACTATGGCTACACCTTC | CASAGRKVNYGYTF
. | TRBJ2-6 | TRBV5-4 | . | TGTGCCAGCAGCTTGGGACAGCACTCTGGGGCCAACGTCCTGACTTTC | CASSLGQHSGANVLTF
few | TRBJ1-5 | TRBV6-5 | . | TGTGCCAGCAGTTACTCGGAGGGGACTCAGCCCCAGCATTTT | CASSYSEGTQPQHF
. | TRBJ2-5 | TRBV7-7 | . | TGTGCTAGCAGCACCCTGCTAAGGGGGCAAGAGACCCAGTACTTC | CASSTLLRGQETQYF
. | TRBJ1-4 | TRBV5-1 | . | TGCGCCAGCAGCCCAGGACAGACGAATGAAAAACTGTTTTTT | CASSPGQTNEKLFF
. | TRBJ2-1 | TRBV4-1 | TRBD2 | TGCGCCAGCAGCCAAGAATCAGCGGGGGGGGTCAATGAGCAGTTCTTC | CASSQESAGGVNEQFF
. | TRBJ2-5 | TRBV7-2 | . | TGTGCCAGCAGCGCTAACGGGGAGACCCAGTACTTC | CASSANGETQYF
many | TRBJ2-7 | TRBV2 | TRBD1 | TGTGCCAGCAGTGAAGCGGGGGACAGGCCCTACGAGCAGTACTTC | CASSEAGDRPYEQYF
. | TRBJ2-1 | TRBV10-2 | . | TGCGCCAGCAGTGCTGGGGGGGCCGGCGACAATGAGCAGTTCTTC | CASSAGGAGDNEQFF
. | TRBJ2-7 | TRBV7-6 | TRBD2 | TGTGCCAGCAGCTTACGGCGGGGGGCGACTCTTTACGAGCAGTACTTC | CASSLRRGATLYEQYF
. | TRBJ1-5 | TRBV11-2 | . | TGTGCCAGCAGCTTAGGAGGGGGGGGCAATCAGCCCCAGCATTTT | CASSLGGGGNQPQHF
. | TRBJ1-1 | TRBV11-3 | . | TGTGCCAGCAGCTCGCCAGAGAACACTGAAGCTTTCTTT | CASSSPENTEAFF
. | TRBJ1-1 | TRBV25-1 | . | TGTGCCAGCAGTGATGCCAGGGGCATCACTGAAGCTTTCTTT | CASSDARGITEAFF
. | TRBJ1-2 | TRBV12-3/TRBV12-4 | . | TGTGCCAGCAGTTTATCAAATTCGGGTGGCTACACCTTC | CASSLSNSGGYTF
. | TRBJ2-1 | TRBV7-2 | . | TGTGCCAGCAGCTTCAGGCAGGGGGCAAGCGGGGCCCACAATGAGCAGTTCTTC | CASSFRQGASGAHNEQFF
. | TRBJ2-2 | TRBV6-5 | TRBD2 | TGTGCCAGCAGTCTCGGGGCAGGGAGGGCCGGGGAGCTGTTTTTT | CASSLGAGRAGELFF
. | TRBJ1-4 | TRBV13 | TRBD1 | TGTGCCAGCAGTTCCCGTGACAGGGGGCTTTTTGAAAAACTGTTTTTT | CASSSRDRGLFEKLFF
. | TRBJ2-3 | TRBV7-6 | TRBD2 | TGTGCCAGCAGTCAAACTGGCGGACTAGCGGGGTCAGATACGCAGTATTTT | CASSQTGGLAGSDTQYF
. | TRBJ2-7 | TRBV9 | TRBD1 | TGTGCCAGCAGCGAGGGGACAGGGGTGGCCTACGAGCAGTACTTC | CASSEGTGVAYEQYF
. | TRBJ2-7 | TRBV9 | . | TGTGCCAGCAGCCTGTCCGCTAGTTCGGGGTACGAGCAGTACTTC | CASSLSASSGYEQYF
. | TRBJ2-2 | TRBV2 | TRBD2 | TGTGCCAGCAGTCTTCCTAGCGGGAACACCGGGGAGCTGTTTTTT | CASSLPSGNTGELFF
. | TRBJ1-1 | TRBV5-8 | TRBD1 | TGTGCCAGCCCCGGGACAGGGGGGATGAACACTGAAGCTTTCTTT | CASPGTGGMNTEAFF
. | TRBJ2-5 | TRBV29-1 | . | TGCAGCGTCGTGGACACCCAAGAGACCCAGTACTTC | CSVVDTQETQYF
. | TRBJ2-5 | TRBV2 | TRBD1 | TGTGCCAGCAGTGGGACAGGCGAAGAGACCCAGTACTTC | CASSGTGEETQYF
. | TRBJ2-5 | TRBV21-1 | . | TGTGCCAGCAGCCAAGGGGCCCAAGAGACCCAGTACTTC | CASSQGAQETQYF
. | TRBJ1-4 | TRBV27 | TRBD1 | TGTGCCAGCAGTTACCGGGACAGGAGTGAAAAACTGTTTTTT | CASSYRDRSEKLFF
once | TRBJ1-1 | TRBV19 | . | TGTGCCAGTAGTGCAATAGCGGGGAACACTGAAGCTTTCTTT | CASSAIAGNTEAFF
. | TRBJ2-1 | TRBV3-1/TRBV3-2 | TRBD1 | TGTGCCAGCAGCCCATCCGGACAGGGGGCCTGGGAGCAGTTCTTC | CASSPSGQGAWEQFF
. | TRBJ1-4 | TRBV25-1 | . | TGTGCCAGCAGTCGGAGTAATGAAAAACTGTTTTTT | CASSRSNEKLFF
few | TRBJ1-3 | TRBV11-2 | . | TGTGCCAGCAGCTCCCTCCGCGACTTTCGAAACACCATATATTTT | CASSSLRDFRNTIYF
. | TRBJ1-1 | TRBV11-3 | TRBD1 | TGTGCCAGCGGGACAGGGGGGACCGAAGCTTTCTTT | CASGTGGTEAFF
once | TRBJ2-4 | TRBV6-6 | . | TGTGCCAGCAGTCGAGACGGAGGTCCAACTCTAGCCAAAAACATTCAGTACTTC | CASSRDGGPTLAKNIQYF
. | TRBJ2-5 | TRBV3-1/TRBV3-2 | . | TGTGCCAGCAGCCATTCACGGGGTATGGAGACCCAGTACTTC | CASSHSRGMETQYF